Sequencing of this TCR beta chain was carried out in a study of shared clonotypes between healthy human individuals. Study observations and caveats: Generation of non-shared clonotypes was less probable than generation of clonotypes shared by all four donors.

As regards this clone: Its specificity is unknown.

Some clones are missing from TCRdb's copy, which holds only in-frame ones; the method was immunoSEQ multiplex PCR. The sample includes some 1 million clones, around 75% of them seen just once. The CDR3 is 14 residues long. V gave up 2 bases and J gave up 5 bases; unmatched junction bases: 8. Germline assignment: CDR1 GTSNPN and CDR2 SVGIG (reference sequence). The TCR comes from a man younger than 35 in good health. Sequenced sample: memory CD4+ T cells sorted from blood. Subset here: CD45RA-negative fraction. The chain has TRBV30 and TRBJ2-7, with 8 nucleotides matching TRBD1. CDR3 amino acids: CAWSSPRGLHEQYF. The CDR3 DNA follows: TGTGCCTGGAGTTCCCCCAGGGGGCTTCACGAGCAGTACTTC.